This T cell receptor (beta chain) emerged from a study of technical replicates of blood from a handful of donors. In germline, CDR1 is MGHRA, CDR2 YSYEKL. The CDR3 length is 16 residues. The junction had 12 bases not matched to a gene; V was cut back by 4 bases and J by 5 bases. TCRdb keeps only in-frame clones here, not all; method: immunoSEQ multiplex PCR. The sample contains around 80,000 clones, roughly nine tenths of which appear only once. What was sequenced was T cells isolated from PBMCs. The gene calls are TRBV4-1 and TRBJ2-5; 8 positions match TRBD1. The TCR sequence derives from a human donor in good health. The CDR3 DNA is TGCGCCAGCAGCCCGGGATTTCTGGACAGGGTGGAGACCCAGTACTTC. Translating gives CASSPGFLDRVETQYF.